This T cell receptor (beta chain) came from a study of cytomegalovirus exposure and HLA in healthy donors. Regarding the study as a whole: Reports indicate that TCR beta sequences accurately predicted the HLA-A and HLA-B alleles of most subjects.

Details on this clone: The antigen is not known.

Losses at the gene ends were 4 bases for V and 2 bases for J; bases not matched to a gene: 5. CDR1 and CDR2 from the germline V gene are MGHRA and YSYEKL. The CDR3 sequence is 15 residues long. This PCR relied on a set of 60 Vbeta primers and 13 Jbeta primers. The assay was immunoSEQ multiplex PCR, and TCRdb's table has in-frame clones only and misses some. The top ten hold roughly 4% of the sample, which has around 150,000 clones, approximately 80% seen once. Sequencing used PBMCs. The chain carries TRBV4-1 and TRBJ2-7; 10 nucleotides align to TRBD1. The source of this sequence is a man between 35 and 55 years old in good health and CMV-seropositive. CDR3 sequence reads: CASSLSGTGAYEQYF. The DNA of the CDR3 is TGCGCCAGCAGCCTTTCCGGGACAGGGGCCTACGAGCAGTACTTC.